This TCR beta chain was sequenced during a study of T-cell reconstitution after alpha-beta-depleted transplantation in children. Study observations and caveats: Surviving thymic progenitors and recipient T cells were the source of high TCRbeta diversity at day 60 in some patients. It was newly produced T cells that mostly accounted for T-cell counts and diversity one year after transplant. Reportedly, alpha-beta T cells present about two months post-transplant originated from several hundred expanded clones of graft origin.

Preparing the TCRbeta library involved the use of unique molecular identifiers. MiXCR, applied by TCRdb to the PCR reads, yields one record per CDR3 protein. Among 530,000 or so distinct CDR3 sequences listed, 25% to 30% were seen once. Of note for this clonotype: What it binds is not known.

J gave up 5 bases and V 4 bases, and 6 bases lay outside the gene matches. Germline V gives CDR1 SNHLY, CDR2 FYNNEI. CDR3 length equals 16 residues. The chain carries TRBV2 and TRBJ2-1, with TRBD2 matching 12 bases. The source was PBMCs, collected before TCRalphabeta/CD19-depleted stem cell transplant. The receptor was isolated from a boy younger than two with Wiskott-Aldrich syndrome, due to receive a stem cell transplant. CDR3 region: CASSATSGSFHNEQFF. The DNA of the CDR3 is TGTGCCAGCAGTGCGACTAGCGGGAGCTTCCACAATGAGCAGTTCTTC.